This TCR beta chain came from a study of chemoradiotherapy in HPV16-positive cancers. Of note for this clone: Its target is not known.

Looked up from germline, CDR1 is SQVTM and CDR2 is ANQGSEA. This CDR3 is built from 15 residues. V was cut by 6 bases and J by 2 bases, with 19 bases left in between. Study-wide findings and caveats: Only a couple of HPV16-positive patients supplied the functional HPV-specificity definition. In HPV16-positive patients, HPV-responsive T-cell expansion tracked better recurrence-free survival. Non-HPV-specific T cells did not expand in tumors during treatment, whereas candidate HPV-specific clones and E7-related motifs did.

Sequencing was performed with immunoSEQ multiplex PCR; in TCRdb, only in-frame clones are kept and a portion is missing. The profile covers about 4,700 clones, with roughly three quarters appearing a single time and approximately 4.7% taken by the ten largest. Repeated repertoire sampling spanned the course of chemoradiotherapy. This sample comprised tumor tissue, obtained from a patient who underwent chemoradiotherapy. The sequence was obtained from a human donor with HPV-associated anogenital cancer. J is TRBJ1-1 and V is TRBV29-1; D unclear. The CDR3 reads CSVHRALRTNTEAFF. In nucleotides, the CDR3 is TGCAGCGTGCACCGGGCCCTAAGAACAAACACTGAAGCTTTCTTT. Supplemented by reference TRBV29-1 and TRBJ1-1, the full variable domain reads SAVISQKPSRDICQRGTSLTIQCQVDSQVTMMFWYRQQPGQSLTLIATANQGSEATYESGFVIDKFPISRPNLTFSTLTVSNMSPEDSSIYLCSVHRALRTNTEAFFGQGTRLTVV.